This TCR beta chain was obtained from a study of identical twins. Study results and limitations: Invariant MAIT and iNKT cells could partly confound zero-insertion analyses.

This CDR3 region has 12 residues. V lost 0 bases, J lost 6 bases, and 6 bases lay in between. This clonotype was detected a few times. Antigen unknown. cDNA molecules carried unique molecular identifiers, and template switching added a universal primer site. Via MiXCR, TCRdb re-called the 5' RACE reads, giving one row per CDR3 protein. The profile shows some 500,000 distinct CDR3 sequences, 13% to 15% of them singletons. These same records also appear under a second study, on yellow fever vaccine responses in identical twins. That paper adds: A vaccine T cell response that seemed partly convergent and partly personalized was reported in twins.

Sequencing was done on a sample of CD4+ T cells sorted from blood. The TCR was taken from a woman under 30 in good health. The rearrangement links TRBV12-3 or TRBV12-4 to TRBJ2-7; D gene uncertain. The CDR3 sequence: CASSLAKTEQYF. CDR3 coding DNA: TGTGCCAGCAGTTTAGCTAAGACCGAGCAGTACTTC.